The 32 T cell receptor beta chains below were found in one sample sequenced in a study of blood T cell repertoires in COVID-19. Sequenced by immunoSEQ multiplex PCR; TCRdb stores in-frame clones only, minus some. Here the sample spans nearly 100,000 clones, around 84% being singletons. Sequencing was carried out using peripheral blood. All receptors derive from a woman aged 60-70 years with acute or convalescent COVID-19.

The chain combines TRBV2 with TRBJ2-5, with D possibly matching TRBD1 (6 bases). CDR3 length: 14 amino acids. Germline V gives CDR1 SNHLY, CDR2 FYNNEI. V gave up 7 bases and J gave up 4 bases, with 16 bases separating them. The CDR3 coding sequence is TGTGCCAGCAACCCATGGACAGCCCGAGAGACCCAGTACTTC. Translation: CASNPWTARETQYF.

The rearrangement joins TRBV3-1 (or the pseudogene TRBV3-2) to TRBJ2-1; 10 nucleotides match TRBD2. The J segment lost 5 bases and the V segment lost 4 bases, leaving 5 bases of the junction unmatched. The CDR3 sequence is 15 residues long. The germline gives CDR1 LGHDT, CDR2 YNNKEL (reference sequence). DNA of the CDR3: TGTGCCAGCAGCCGAGAGCGGGGGGGGAACAATGAGCAGTTCTTC. This gives the protein CASSRERGGNNEQFF.

The chain has TRBV18 and TRBJ2-7; possible D gene TRBD1, 6 bases. This CDR3 is built from 15 residues. Trimming took 6 bases from V and 3 from J, leaving 18 bases between them. The germline CDR1 and CDR2 sequences are KGHSH and LQKENI. The CDR3 is CASSEGTRTGYEQYF. The CDR3 bases are TGTGCCAGCTCGGAAGGGACACGGACGGGCTACGAGCAGTACTTC.

For this clone: Other DNA sequences in the sample encode the same CDR3. This sequence joins TRBV7-9 and TRBJ1-6, with D possibly matching TRBD1 (5 bases). Trimming shortened V by 0 bases and J by 10 bases, and 13 bases separated the two germline ends. Germline CDR1 SEHNR, CDR2 FQNEAQ (reference sequence). CDR3 length: 15 amino acids. The CDR3 sequence is CASSLALGEGSPLHF. DNA of the CDR3: TGTGCCAGCAGCTTAGCTTTAGGGGAAGGATCACCCCTCCACTTT.

The chain uses TRBV5-5 and TRBJ2-3, with a possible D match to TRBD1 (6 bases). V was pared by 6 bases and J by 3 bases, with 11 bases between. CDR3 length: 13 amino acids. The germline CDR1 and CDR2 sequences are SGHKS and YYEKEE (reference sequence). DNA for the CDR3: TGTGCCAGCAACCGGCAGGGGACAGATACGCAGTATTTT. Its translation: CASNRQGTDTQYF.

The V and J genes are TRBV30 and TRBJ1-5, with 10 bases fitting TRBD1. The germline V gene encodes CDR1 GTSNPN and CDR2 SVGIG (reference sequence). This CDR3 has 14 amino acids. Germline trimming cut 2 bases from V and 9 bases from J; bases unmatched to any gene: 7. CDR3: CAWSSTGGLAPQHF. DNA for the CDR3: TGTGCCTGGAGTTCGACAGGGGGCCTTGCGCCCCAGCATTTT.

In this sample, this clone turned up a few times. The chain carries TRBV7-2 and TRBJ1-2, with D tentatively TRBD1 (6 bases). Germline CDR1 SGHTA, CDR2 FQGNSA. V was trimmed by 5 bases and J by 1 base, leaving 11 bases between them. This CDR3 is built from 14 residues. The CDR3 spells CASSPTGSNYGYTF. In DNA, the CDR3 is TGTGCCAGCAGCCCAACAGGGAGTAACTATGGCTACACCTTC.

The chain recombines TRBV30 with TRBJ2-1; the match to TRBD2 covers 8 bases. Germline CDR1 GTSNPN, CDR2 SVGIG (reference sequence). V trimming: 4 bases; J trimming: 7 bases; junction bases outside the gene matches: 12. The CDR3 covers 15 residues. CDR3 bases: TGTGCCTGGACCGGAGGCCGGGGGGGCCGGAATGAGCAGTTCTTC. Amino acids: CAWTGGRGGRNEQFF.

This clone occurred a few times. This rearrangement joins TRBV7-2 to TRBJ1-6, with 8 bases lining up with TRBD1. The germline V gene encodes CDR1 SGHTA and CDR2 FQGNSA. Unmatched junction bases numbered 8, after V lost 3 bases and J lost 7 bases. The CDR3 extends over 16 amino acids. CDR3 protein: CASSLSTGVGNSPLHF. The CDR3 DNA reads TGTGCCAGCAGCTTGTCGACAGGGGTAGGAAATTCACCCCTCCACTTT. The full variable domain, rest sourced from reference TRBV7-2 and TRBJ1-6, is GAGVSQSPSNKVTEKGKDVELRCDPISGHTALYWYRQSLGQGLEFLIYFQGNSAPDKSGLPSDRFSAERTGGSVSTLTIQRTQQEDSAVYLCASSLSTGVGNSPLHFGNGTRLTVT.

This clone has a handful of counts. V gene TRBV28 combines with J gene TRBJ1-2; D perhaps matches TRBD1 (5 bases). CDR1 and CDR2 (germline): MDHEN, SYDVKM. The length of the CDR3 is 14 residues. V lost 6 bases and J 2 bases, leaving 13 bases between the germline ends. The CDR3 is CASSGGNGNYGYTF. The CDR3 DNA sequence: TGTGCCAGCAGCGGGGGTAATGGGAACTATGGCTACACCTTC.

The gene calls are TRBV7-2 and TRBJ1-1, with 7 bases aligning to TRBD1. Trimming at V came to 5 bases and at J to 5 bases, leaving 8 bases not matched to a gene. The CDR3 runs to 14 residues. Germline V CDR1 and CDR2: SGHTA, FQGNSA. The CDR3 nucleotides read TGTGCCAGCAGCCAAGGGGGCTGGAAAACTGAAGCTTTCTTT. Amino acids: CASSQGGWKTEAFF.

In its sample, this clone was seen a few times. The chain recombines TRBV11-3 with TRBJ1-4; possibly TRBD1 for D (5 bases). The length of the CDR3 is 15 residues. Germline assignment: CDR1 SGHNT and CDR2 YENEEA. Trimming removed 4 bases at V and 8 bases at J, with 17 bases between. DNA for the CDR3: TGTGCCAGCAGCTCCCGAGGGGAGGGCCCGGAAAAACTGTTTTTT. Translated, it gives CASSSRGEGPEKLFF.

This clone was counted between two and nine times. The chain recombines TRBV28 with TRBJ2-6; 7 bases align to TRBD1. Germline V lookup: CDR1 MDHEN, CDR2 SYDVKM. V was pared by 5 bases and J by 6 bases, with 16 bases of the junction left unmatched. The CDR3 loop spans 18 amino acids. The CDR3 coding sequence is TGTGCCAGCAGTCCCTCTACAGGGGACCGCCCCAAGGCCAACGTCCTGACTTTC. Its protein product is CASSPSTGDRPKANVLTF.

This clone was seen a single time. This chain connects TRBV5-1 to TRBJ2-7; D possibly corresponds to TRBD2 (6 bases). CDR3 length equals 15 residues. From germline, CDR1 is SGHRS and CDR2 YFSETQ. V was cut by 7 bases and J by 0 bases, with 17 bases left in between. The CDR3 sequence: CASAPIGGGSYEQYF. DNA for the CDR3: TGCGCCAGCGCCCCCATTGGGGGAGGCTCCTACGAGCAGTACTTC. Full variable domain (rest looked up from reference TRBV5-1 and TRBJ2-7): KAGVTQTPRYLIKTRGQQVTLSCSPISGHRSVSWYQQTPGQGLQFLFEYFSETQRNKGNFPGRFSGRQFSNSRSEMNVSTLELGDSALYLCASAPIGGGSYEQYFGPGTRLTVT.

This chain connects TRBV29-1 to TRBJ2-7, with a tentative D call TRBD1 (6 bases). V gave up 6 bases and J gave up 2 bases, with 17 bases separating them. The CDR3 covers 14 residues. From germline, CDR1 is SQVTM and CDR2 ANQGSEA. The DNA of the CDR3 is TGCAGCGTGGGTCGGACAGCAGGAACCTACGAGCAGTACTTC. This gives the protein CSVGRTAGTYEQYF.

This chain connects TRBV28 to TRBJ2-3; tentative D call: TRBD1 (5 bases). CDR1 and CDR2 (germline): MDHEN, SYDVKM. Trimming cost V 6 bases and J 1 base, with 8 bases left between them. This CDR3 has 13 amino acids. CDR3 coding DNA: TGTGCCAGCAGGCCGACAGGCACAGATACGCAGTATTTT. It translates to CASRPTGTDTQYF.

The genes are TRBV5-6 and TRBJ1-2; D gene uncertain. Germline V CDR1 and CDR2: SGHDT, YYEEEE. V was shortened by 2 bases and J by 2 bases, with 10 bases between the two germline ends. The CDR3 extends over 14 amino acids. The CDR3 DNA reads as TGTGCCAGCAGCTTCCGGACTCGGAACTATGGCTACACCTTC. Its protein is CASSFRTRNYGYTF.

This chain links TRBV2 with TRBJ1-1; no clear D. CDR3 length: 13 residues. Germline CDR1 reads SNHLY; CDR2 reads FYNNEI. V shed 7 bases and J shed 1 base, with 10 bases lying between them. CDR3 protein: CASTGKTNTEAFF. In nucleotides, the CDR3 is TGTGCCAGCACGGGTAAGACGAACACTGAAGCTTTCTTT.

The CDR3 protein is CASSPRLADSYNEQFF. The CDR3 DNA sequence: TGTGCCAGCTCACCCCGACTAGCTGATTCCTACAATGAGCAGTTCTTC. The chain has TRBV18 and TRBJ2-1; 7 bases are a match to TRBD2. Germline CDR1 is KGHSH and CDR2 is LQKENI. The ends lost 3 bases at V and 1 base at J; junction bases unmatched: 6. The CDR3 is 16 amino acids. Full variable domain (outside the CDR3, taken from reference TRBV18 and TRBJ2-1): NAGVMQNPRHLVRRRGQEARLRCSPMKGHSHVYWYRQLPEEGLKFMVYLQKENIIDESGMPKERFSAEFPKEGPSILRIQQVVRGDSAAYFCASSPRLADSYNEQFFGPGTRLTVL.

The chain links TRBV7-3 to TRBJ2-7; D might be TRBD2 (6 bases). Looked up from germline, CDR1 is SGHTA and CDR2 is FQGTGA. Trimming took off 3 bases at V and 6 bases at J, with 12 bases between the two ends. The CDR3 consists of 13 residues. CDR3 bases: TGTGCCAGCAGCTTTTCGGGGGATGGCGAGCAGTACTTC. Its protein product is CASSFSGDGEQYF.

This clone appeared a single time. The chain combines TRBV5-6 with TRBJ1-4; 7 nucleotides align to TRBD1. The CDR3 totals 14 residues. The V and J ends lost 4 bases and 6 bases, in that order; junction bases with no gene match: 6. Looked up from germline, CDR1 is SGHDT and CDR2 is YYEEEE. The CDR3 spells CASSRTGGDEKLFF. The CDR3 DNA follows: TGTGCCAGCAGCAGGACAGGTGGGGATGAAAAACTGTTTTTT.

V is TRBV7-8 and J is TRBJ1-1; 9 nucleotides align to TRBD1. The CDR3 covers 14 residues. V lost 1 base, J lost 4 bases, and 1 base stayed unmatched. From germline, CDR1 is SGHVS and CDR2 FQNEAQ. CDR3 coding DNA: TGTGCCAGCAGCTTAGTGGACAGGGGCACTGAAGCTTTCTTT. Its translation: CASSLVDRGTEAFF.

This chain connects TRBV9 to TRBJ1-5, with TRBD1 identical over 7 bases. The CDR3 sequence is 15 residues long. Germline CDR1 reads SGDLS; CDR2 reads YYNGEE. With V trimmed by 0 bases and J by 3 bases, 3 bases remained unmatched. The CDR3, as DNA: TGTGCCAGCAGCGTAGGGACAGGACACAATCAGCCCCAGCATTTT. It codes for CASSVGTGHNQPQHF.

This chain links TRBV9 with TRBJ2-2, with 10 bases identical to TRBD2. Germline values: CDR1 SGDLS, CDR2 YYNGEE. This CDR3 is 15 amino acids long. J gave up 4 bases and V 5 bases, and 5 bases lay outside the gene matches. The CDR3 DNA sequence: TGTGCCAGCAGTAGCGGGGGGCGGACCACCGGGGAGCTGTTTTTT. Translated: CASSSGGRTTGELFF.

This chain links TRBV19 with TRBJ1-6, with D perhaps TRBD1 (5 bases). The CDR3 loop spans 15 amino acids. Germline V gene sequence: CDR1 LNHDA, CDR2 SQIVND (reference sequence). V was clipped by 7 bases and J by 7 bases, with 17 bases between them. The CDR3 protein is CASTKGQGYNSPLHF. In DNA form, the CDR3 reads TGTGCCAGTACTAAAGGGCAGGGTTACAATTCACCCCTCCACTTT.

The V gene is TRBV28, the J gene TRBJ1-5, with 7 bases aligning to TRBD1. With 2 bases clipped from V and 6 bases from J, the junction kept 7 bases outside the gene matches. The CDR3 runs to 15 residues. The germline CDR1 and CDR2 sequences are MDHEN and SYDVKM. CDR3 in DNA: TGTGCCAGCAGTTTACGCAGGGGGATAGGTCAGCCCCAGCATTTT. This codes for CASSLRRGIGQPQHF.

This CDR3 is CASSQEGQGMEYEQYF. CDR3 sequence (DNA): TGCGCCAGCAGCCAAGAGGGACAGGGGATGGAGTACGAGCAGTACTTC. The gene calls are TRBV4-3 and TRBJ2-7, with 10 nucleotides matching TRBD1. Losses at the gene ends were 0 bases for V and 4 bases for J; bases not matched to a gene: 6. This CDR3 comprises 16 residues. Per the germline V gene, CDR1 is LGHNA and CDR2 is YSLEER.

The CDR3 is CASSNGQGYNEQFF. For the CDR3, the DNA is TGTGCCAGCAGCAATGGACAGGGTTACAATGAGCAGTTCTTC. The chain combines TRBV5-5 with TRBJ2-1, with TRBD1 matching over 8 bases. V was clipped by 4 bases and J by 4 bases; unmatched bases: 4. Germline CDR1 is SGHKS and CDR2 is YYEKEE (reference sequence). The length of the CDR3 is 14 residues.

This clone has only one observation. The gene calls are TRBV5-5 and TRBJ2-2; TRBD1 might be the D (5 bases). Per the germline V gene, CDR1 is SGHKS and CDR2 is YYEKEE (reference sequence). Trimming removed 0 bases from V and 5 bases from J, with 5 bases in between. This CDR3 spans 13 amino acids. The CDR3 protein is CASSLGQTGELFF. CDR3 in DNA: TGTGCCAGCAGCTTGGGACAGACCGGGGAGCTGTTTTTT.

The chain carries TRBV4-2 and TRBJ1-4; possible D gene TRBD1, 5 bases. V dropped 2 bases and J dropped 4 bases, with 14 bases sitting between them. This CDR3 has 16 residues. CDR1 is LGHNA and CDR2 is YNFKEQ in the germline V gene. DNA of the CDR3: TGTGCCAGCAGCCAACAGCCCAGGGTGGGTAATGAAAAACTGTTTTTT. It translates to CASSQQPRVGNEKLFF.

The genes are TRBV24-1 and TRBJ1-5; D is ambiguous. The CDR3 covers 15 residues. CDR1 KGHDR and CDR2 SFDVKD come from the germline V gene. Trimming removed 7 bases from V and 4 bases from J, with 16 bases in between. CDR3 residues: CATSRTGLGNQPQHF. As DNA, the CDR3 is TGTGCCACCAGCCGGACGGGATTAGGAAATCAGCCCCAGCATTTT.

CDR3 DNA sequence: TGTGCCAGCAGTGCCAGGGACTCCCCTCTTGGCGGCTACACCTTC. Amino acids: CASSARDSPLGGYTF. The chain combines TRBV2 with TRBJ1-2; the D gene is possibly TRBD1 (5 bases). The germline V gene encodes CDR1 SNHLY and CDR2 FYNNEI. V gave up 4 bases and J gave up 8 bases, with 20 bases separating them. CDR3 length equals 15 residues.